The rows below give T cell receptor beta chains drawn from one sample of a study of Ad26.COV2.S vaccination and SARS-CoV-2 variants. Data came from immunoSEQ multiplex PCR; TCRdb stores just in-frame clones and leaves some out. The table lists around 320,000 clones, roughly 84% of them singletons. The input for sequencing was peripheral blood, taken in a trial of Ad26.COV2.S vaccine versus placebo. The receptor set was obtained from a person aged 18 to 65 who received the Ad26.COV2.S COVID-19 vaccine or a placebo. The CDR3 runs from the conserved cysteine through the conserved F or W. The D gene is left open where the match is weak. Clone sizes are given selectively: once, few, many, or a class where the clone is expanded.

TRBV7-9	TRBJ2-1	TRBD1	NA	TGTGCCAGCAGCCGACAGGGCAATGAGCAGTTCTTC	CASSRQGNEQFF
TRBV2	TRBJ1-5	NA	NA	TGTGCCAGCAGTGTCGAAGGCCAGCCCCAGCATTTT	CASSVEGQPQHF
TRBV20-1	TRBJ1-1	NA	once	TGCAGTGGTAGTCGAGGTTTCGACACTGAAGCTTTCTTT	CSGSRGFDTEAFF
TRBV4-2	TRBJ1-2	NA	NA	TGTGCCAGCAGCCAAGAGATACAGGCCGGTGCTAACTATGGCTACACCTTC	CASSQEIQAGANYGYTF
TRBV7-5	TRBJ1-1	NA	NA	TGTGTCAGAAGCTTCCCTGGGACGACCCCTGCCCGGACTGAAGCTTTCTTT	CVRSFPGTTPARTEAFF
TRBV5-1	TRBJ2-2	NA	once	TGCGCCAGCAGCTTCCCGACAGGGAACACCGGGGAGCTGTTTTTT	CASSFPTGNTGELFF
TRBV3-1/TRBV3-2	TRBJ2-7	NA	NA	TGTGCCAGCAGCCAAGTTCACTCCTACGAGCAGTACTTC	CASSQVHSYEQYF
TRBV5-1	TRBJ1-1	NA	NA	TGCGCCAGCAGCTTGGCCTTCGGGAACACTGAAGCTTTCTTT	CASSLAFGNTEAFF
TRBV30	TRBJ2-3	NA	NA	TGTGCCTGGTCCCGGCCCTCCCCCGTCGCAGATACGCAGTATTTT	CAWSRPSPVADTQYF
TRBV7-9	TRBJ2-7	NA	NA	TGTGCCAGCAGCTTGCGGGGTACCTTAGGCGAGCAGTACTTC	CASSLRGTLGEQYF
TRBV5-8	TRBJ2-1	NA	NA	TGTGCCAGCACCAATGGCCCGGCCAATGAGCAGTTCTTC	CASTNGPANEQFF
TRBV2	TRBJ2-1	NA	NA	TGTGCCAGCAATCCAGCGGGTGCCAATGAGCAGTTCTTC	CASNPAGANEQFF
TRBV15	TRBJ2-5	NA	NA	TGTGCCACCAGCAGGGACAGATCGACCCAGTACTTC	CATSRDRSTQYF
TRBV18	TRBJ2-1	TRBD2	NA	TGTGCCAGCTCACCACTTTACGGTAGCGGGGGTCTTAGCTCCTACAATGAGCAGTTCTTC	CASSPLYGSGGLSSYNEQFF
TRBV6-2/TRBV6-3	TRBJ1-2	NA	NA	TGTGCCAGCAGTTACAGCGGCGCAGCAGACTATGGCTACACCTTC	CASSYSGAADYGYTF
TRBV7-9	TRBJ1-2	NA	NA	TGTGCCAGCAGCCCCGGGGTAGACTATGGCTACACCTTC	CASSPGVDYGYTF
TRBV28	TRBJ1-1	NA	once	TGTGCCAGCAGCACTACAGGGTCTGAAGCTTTCTTT	CASSTTGSEAFF
TRBV5-6	TRBJ2-3	NA	NA	TGTGCCAGCAGCTTGGCCTCGGGAAGAGGCACAGATACGCAGTATTTT	CASSLASGRGTDTQYF
TRBV19	TRBJ1-2	NA	NA	TGTGCCAGTAGTACCCCGGGAAGGGGGTATGAATATGGCTACACCTTC	CASSTPGRGYEYGYTF
TRBV5-4	TRBJ2-7	TRBD1	NA	TGTGCCAGCAGCTTGTCGGGGACAGGGCGACAGTTTTCCTACGAGCAGTACTTC	CASSLSGTGRQFSYEQYF
TRBV5-1	TRBJ1-4	TRBD1	NA	TGCGCCAGCAGCTTGGGGGACAGGTCTAATGAAAAACTGTTTTTT	CASSLGDRSNEKLFF
TRBV5-1	TRBJ2-3	TRBD2	NA	TGCGCCAGCAGCCGTGATGGGCGGGGGGGCGCAGATACGCAGTATTTT	CASSRDGRGGADTQYF
TRBV19	TRBJ1-3	NA	NA	TGTGCCAGTAGTTACGGGCCAACCCCTGGAAACACCATATATTTT	CASSYGPTPGNTIYF
TRBV2	TRBJ2-1	TRBD1	NA	TGTGCCAGCAGCCCCCGGGACAGCCCCAATGAGCAGTTCTTC	CASSPRDSPNEQFF
TRBV3-1/TRBV3-2	TRBJ1-5	TRBD1	once	TGTGCCAGCAGCCTGACAGGGAGGGGGCCCCAGCATTTT	CASSLTGRGPQHF
TRBV2	TRBJ1-3	NA	NA	TGTGCCAGCAGTGAACGACGGCCACCAGACACCATATATTTT	CASSERRPPDTIYF
TRBV28	TRBJ2-7	NA	NA	TGTGCCAGCAGCCCAATCCTCGCCTCCTACGAGCAGTACTTC	CASSPILASYEQYF